This T cell receptor beta chain was recorded in a study of Ad26.COV2.S vaccination and SARS-CoV-2 variants (dated by TCRdb to about 2021). Looking at the study overall: Donors in the vaccine arm were drawn from COV1001, a multicentre, randomized, double-blind, placebo-controlled phase I-IIa trial testing Ad26.COV2.S in healthy adults. Dosing of Ad26.COV2.S was intramuscular, at either 5x10^10 or 1x10^11 viral particles, delivered as one shot or as two shots spaced 56 days apart. TCRbeta repertoire sequencing was used to assess the specificity and breadth of SARS-CoV-2-reactive T cell receptors after Ad26.COV2.S vaccination. The TCR-sequenced set comprised around 30 samples: about 19 Ad26.COV2.S vaccine recipients, 5 placebo recipients and 8 SARS-CoV-2 convalescent individuals. Trial participants were randomized into five groups of five, in which low-dose or high-dose Ad26.COV2.S was given once or twice, or placebo was given on both occasions. Investigators did not know the trial group allocation while performing experiments and assessing outcomes. Here is what the overall study found, with its caveats: Comparing responses between vaccine doses or regimens was not something the study was powered to do. Spike-specific TCR breadth was higher in Ad26.COV2.S recipients than in placebo recipients (P = 0.0014). Vaccine and placebo recipients had comparable non-spike TCR breadth, which fits with the vaccine containing only spike. Substantial breadth of spike-specific CD8+ and CD4+ T cell responses was reported after vaccination. The authors noted that total T cell responses may have been underestimated by the TCR breadth and depth analyses.

Spanning cysteine to phenylalanine, the CDR3 consists of 17 amino acids. Solely the CDR3 DNA is kept, with 51 bases framed from the first base. CDR1 and CDR2, looked up from the germline V gene (reference sequence), are LNHDA and SQIVND. Relative to germline, V is 3 bases shorter and J is 2 bases shorter, with 20 bases between their ends. The immunoSEQ Assay was the method used to sequence TCRbeta CDR3 regions. After extraction, genomic DNA underwent amplification by bias-controlled multiplex PCR, followed by high-throughput sequencing. As for the authors' bioinformatics: To quantify the absolute abundance of each unique TCRbeta CDR3 region, sequences were collapsed and filtered. T cell fraction was estimated by normalizing TCRbeta template counts to usable DNA, with usable DNA measured through amplification of reference genes found in all nucleated cells. Repertoire TCRs were annotated as SARS-CoV-2-specific by exact matching of V gene, CDR3 amino acid sequence and J gene to a known reactive TCR set. The reference SARS-CoV-2 TCR set was obtained from MIRA and was filtered for enrichment in COVID-19-positive ImmuneCODE repertoires, whereby public or cross-reactive TCRs were removed. Based on the MIRA antigens, annotated TCRs were further analysed at the level of specific ORF or position within ORF. Breadth was defined as the number of annotated unique rearrangements divided by the total number of unique productive rearrangements, and depth was defined as the summed frequency of the annotated unique rearrangements. Two-sided Wilcoxon rank-sum tests were used to compare TCR breadth between groups. In TCRdb, the immuneACCESS table is reduced to in-frame sequences with V and J assigned. These tables do not hold every clone; where another copy was compared, an unresolved V gene accounts for under half, and the others remain unexplained. That table furnishes V, J and clone size, whereas the DNA furnished D and trimming. In all, the sample holds some 410,000 clones, and over 80% of those were seen once. Of the sample, approximately 1.7% is held by the ten largest clones.

As concerns this clone: This clone's antigen is unknown. No qualities accompany the bases; no much larger clone lies one base away.

The treatment or condition label here, explained by the study, means: approximately 18 received Ad26.COV2.S at low or high dose, single or two shots; 5 received placebo; per-sample allocation not given. For vaccine and placebo recipients, the sequenced repertoires came from samples collected on day 63 after the first injection. Cohort 1b enrolled around 24 adults aged 18-55 years at a single site in Boston, USA, between 29 July and 7 August 2020. Ad26.COV2.S was a replication-incompetent adenovirus type 26 vector expressing a prefusion-stabilized SARS-CoV-2 spike protein from the original Wuhan strain.

This receptor was identified in a person aged 18-60 years who received the Ad26.COV2.S COVID-19 vaccine or a placebo. The chain links TRBV19 with TRBJ2-7; the D gene cannot be named for sure. Source: peripheral blood, taken in a trial of Ad26.COV2.S vaccine versus placebo. The nucleotides read TGTGCCAGTAGTATTGGTTTGGGTATTCACACCGCCTACGAGCAGTACTTC. Its protein is CASSIGLGIHTAYEQYF.